Presented here are 5 T cell receptor beta chains from one specimen sequenced in a study of T cells in Graves' hyperthyroidism and ophthalmopathy. Amplified regions were TCR beta CDR3 sequences from RNA transcripts. HTBI primers were employed in a first-round RT-PCR of the TCR CDR3. From the multiplex PCR reads, TCRdb called clonotypes with MiXCR, one entry per CDR3 protein. This table holds 370,000 or so distinct CDR3 sequences, 13% found once. Sequencing was performed on blood. These receptors all stem from a man aged 25 to 45 with Graves' hyperthyroidism that later progressed to Graves' ophthalmopathy.

This clonotype has a handful of counts. CDR3 amino acids: CSARRGDSHQPQHF. CDR3 DNA sequence: TGCAGTGCTAGACGCGGGGACAGCCATCAGCCCCAGCATTTT. V is TRBV20-1 and J is TRBJ1-5; 7 bases line up with TRBD1. Germline assignment: CDR1 DFQATT and CDR2 SNEGSKA (reference sequence). Trimming cost V 2 bases and J 5 bases; bases outside gene matches: 6. The CDR3 extends over 14 amino acids.

This clonotype has only a few counts. The chain carries TRBV5-1 and TRBJ1-2; TRBD1 matches at 7 bases. The V segment lost 0 bases and the J segment 4 bases; nucleotides outside the gene matches: 3. The CDR3 runs 14 residues. Looked up from germline, CDR1 is SGHRS and CDR2 is YFSETQ. The CDR3 coding sequence is TGCGCCAGCAGCTTGGCGACAGGGATCTATGGCTACACCTTC. Amino acids: CASSLATGIYGYTF.

This clonotype was seen once. This chain connects TRBV28 to TRBJ1-1, with D maybe TRBD1 (5 bases). CDR3 length: 13 amino acids. V was trimmed by 6 bases and J by 5 bases, leaving 13 bases between them. Germline lookup yields CDR1 MDHEN and CDR2 SYDVKM. The CDR3 DNA follows: TGTGCCAGCAGCCCAGGGTTCGTGACTGAAGCTTTCTTT. Protein sequence: CASSPGFVTEAFF.

This clonotype was counted at least ten times. The chain joins TRBV6-5 to TRBJ2-3; no clear D gene. Germline values: CDR1 MNHEY, CDR2 SVGAGI. The CDR3 length is 13 residues. Trimming shortened V by 0 bases and J by 4 bases, and 5 bases separated the two germline ends. CDR3 nucleotides: TGTGCCAGCAGTTACTCCCCGCCAGATACGCAGTATTTT. Amino acids: CASSYSPPDTQYF.

V usage is TRBV4-1 and J usage is TRBJ2-5; D ambiguous. Germline V gene data show CDR1 as MGHRA and CDR2 as YSYEKL. The CDR3 is made up of 15 amino acids. V was pared by 5 bases and J by 2 bases, with 15 bases between. The chain's CDR3 is CASSYQDPVQETQYF. DNA for the CDR3: TGCGCCAGCAGCTACCAAGACCCAGTTCAAGAGACCCAGTACTTC.